This note documents a single T cell receptor beta chain sequence. The antigen remains unidentified. Germline CDR1 and CDR2: KGHSH and LQKENI. The V gene end was trimmed by 0 bases and the J gene end by 6 bases; junction bases not matched to a gene: 3. This CDR3 is 15 amino acids long. The data belong to a study of T cell responses to AZD1222 COVID-19 vaccine. Assay used: immunoSEQ multiplex PCR; TCRdb lists only in-frame clones, some missing. The sample yields 100,000 to 150,000 clones, approximately 93% seen once. The study, taken as a whole, reports: Two AZD1222 administrations were followed by greater Spike-specific TCR breadth and depth. Baseline seropositivity characterized only six or seven AZD1222 recipients. Clonal diversity may have been underestimated, and the donors were mostly white British, with more females than males.

The chain joins TRBV18 to TRBJ2-1, with 9 bases fitting TRBD1. The sequence came from an adult in good health. Sequenced material: peripheral blood, taken on day 0 of AZD1222 vaccination. Here the CDR3 reads CASSPPRDRVNEQFF. Here the CDR3 DNA reads TGTGCCAGCTCACCACCCAGGGACAGGGTCAATGAGCAGTTCTTC.